This T cell receptor (beta chain) was sequenced for a study of T cells in localized non-small cell lung cancer (dated by TCRdb to 2020 to 2021). General notes on the study: Comparing tumors with uninvolved tumor-adjacent lungs, the study looked at the T cell repertoires of hundreds of patients with early-stage NSCLC. The cohort comprised 200 to 300 treatment-naïve NSCLC patients with resected, localized lung tumors. NSCLC patients had a mean age of around 70 years, and approximately 140 were male and nearly 110 female.

Remarks on this clone: The antigen it binds to is not known. It has no much larger one-base neighbor in the sample; base qualities were not kept.

At diagnosis, peripheral blood, uninvolved tumor-adjacent lung and tumor were collected and were preserved as a mix of fresh-frozen and FFPE material. Blood samples were analyzed as peripheral blood mononuclear cells for TCR repertoire profiling. The CDR3 has 18 amino acids, counting the end cysteine and phenylalanine. Only the CDR3 portion is preserved as DNA: 54 bases, with reading frame beginning at the first base. Compared with germline, V lacks 0 bases and J lacks 2 bases; bases without a gene match: 8. CDR1 and CDR2, per the germline V gene, are SGHRS and YFSETQ. The immunoSEQ Assay was used to sequence TCR beta CDR3 regions from DNA. The authors' pipeline ran thus. To compute T cell density, TCR beta template counts were normalized to usable DNA, which was estimated by amplifying housekeeping genes. Using the preseqR package, richness was estimated by extrapolating to 120,000 templates for tissue samples and 400,000 templates for PBMC samples. Clonality was defined by subtracting Pielou's evenness from one. Differential abundance testing on productive amino-acid clonotypes, with a minimum total count of 5 and an alpha of 0.1, was used to identify tissue-enriched TCRs. The Jaccard Index and the Morisita Overlap Index were used to measure how much the repertoires overlapped between compartments. GLIPH grouped TCR beta CDR3s together with public tetramer-defined viral CDR3s, and a viral motif had to include at least three viral sequences and show V-gene enrichment. As stored in TCRdb, this immuneACCESS dataset retains in-frame rearrangements with V and J assigned. A fraction of the clones does not appear; measured against another copy, unresolved V genes explain less than half of the discrepancy, and the remainder lacks a known reason. The DNA gave D and trimming, while V, J and clone size come from that table. The sample has 25,000 to 35,000 clones on record, approximately 90% of them singletons. The ten top clones hold approximately 6% of the sample.

The research as a whole found: Because the study design was exploratory, TCR variables were selected using unadjusted p-values without false-discovery rate correction. Longer overall survival was associated with higher blood T cell density, whereas shorter survival was associated with higher adjacent-lung clonality. A median of approximately 62 of the top 100 tumor clones turned up in the paired uninvolved adjacent lung, and roughly 30 of those clones also ranked among the top 100 of that same adjacent lung. Multi-region tumor sequencing was not performed, so intratumor heterogeneity could not be excluded. Uninvolved tumor-adjacent lung showed the highest T cell clonality, higher than tumor, which suggests more focused antigenic responses in the uninvolved tumor-adjacent lung.

The receptor's source is a man aged 40 to 69 with stage II lung adenocarcinoma. The sequence links TRBV5-1 to TRBJ1-3; 10 central nucleotides agree with TRBD1. The sequences come from PBMCs, collected before any cancer treatment. The DNA sequence follows: TGCGCCAGCAGCTTGGGAGGGGGACAGGGGATTCCTGGAAACACCATATATTTT. It specifies CASSLGGGQGIPGNTIYF.